This passage covers 19 T cell receptor beta chains from one sample sequenced in a study of cytomegalovirus exposure and HLA in healthy donors. Both 60 Vbeta primers and 13 Jbeta primers went into the PCR. Profiling relied on immunoSEQ multiplex PCR, and the TCRdb table lists in-frame clones only, not all of them. The sample lists about 120,000 clones; roughly 80% were seen once. Sample: PBMCs. These receptors were obtained from a young man in good health and CMV-seronegative.

A single count supports this clone. This chain links TRBV10-3 with TRBJ2-7, with 8 bases matching TRBD1. V gave up 0 bases and J gave up 5 bases; unmatched junction bases: 9. Germline V CDR1 and CDR2: ENHRY, SYGVKD. The CDR3 loop spans 16 amino acids. For the CDR3, the DNA is TGTGCCATCAGTGAGTCGTCTGGACAGGGTCGGGACGAGCAGTACTTC. Its protein is CAISESSGQGRDEQYF.

V and J are TRBV7-9 and TRBJ1-2; 8 bases match TRBD1. The CDR3 sequence is 13 residues long. Per the germline V gene, CDR1 is SEHNR and CDR2 is FQNEAQ (reference sequence). V lost 3 bases to trimming and J lost 6 bases; unmatched junction nucleotides: 3. The CDR3: CASSFKDRDGYTF. DNA of the CDR3: TGTGCCAGCAGCTTTAAGGACAGGGATGGCTACACCTTC. Complete variable domain (other parts from reference TRBV7-9 and TRBJ1-2): DTGVSQNPRHKITKRGQNVTFRCDPISEHNRLYWYRQTLGQGPEFLTYFQNEAQLEKSRLLSDRFSAERPKGSFSTLEIQRTEQGDSAMYLCASSFKDRDGYTFGSGTRLTVV.

This clone was detected only a few times. V is TRBV6-1 and J is TRBJ2-5; weak D call: TRBD2 (6 bases). The V end was cut by 3 bases, the J end by 5 bases, with 22 bases between. This CDR3 comprises 17 residues. The germline V gene has CDR1 MNHNS and CDR2 SASEGT. CDR3 sequence (DNA): TGTGCCAGCAGTGACCAAACGGGGCGGGGTCGCGGGGAGACCCAGTACTTC. Protein: CASSDQTGRGRGETQYF.

This clone has only one observation. J is TRBJ2-2 and V is TRBV9; possibly TRBD1 for D (5 bases). Per the germline V gene, CDR1 is SGDLS and CDR2 is YYNGEE. V lost 3 bases to trimming and J lost 2 bases, with 14 bases between them. CDR3 length equals 16 residues. The CDR3 is CASSEAGLSNTGELFF. In DNA, the CDR3 is TGTGCCAGCAGCGAGGCAGGGCTTTCTAACACCGGGGAGCTGTTTTTT.

Details on this clone: Germline and junction disagree at one end, which may indicate a read error. The chain joins TRBV19 to TRBJ2-4; no clear D gene. The CDR3 has 12 residues. Germline CDR1 and CDR2: LNHDA and SQIVND (reference sequence). The CDR3 region has the DNA TGTGCCAGTAGTTCGGCCAAAAACAGTCAGTACTTC. Translation gives CASSSAKNSQYF. Supplemented by reference TRBV19 and TRBJ2-4, the full variable domain reads DGGITQSPKYLFRKEGQNVTLSCEQNLNHDAMYWYRQDPGQGLRLIYYSQIVNDFQKGDIAEGYSVSREKKESFPLTVTSAQKNPTAFYLCASSSAKNSQYFGAGTRLSVL.

This rearrangement joins TRBV28 to TRBJ1-2; tentatively, D is TRBD1 (6 bases). This CDR3 spans 12 amino acids. Germline lookup yields CDR1 MDHEN and CDR2 SYDVKM. The V gene lost 2 bases and the J gene lost 5 bases, with 6 bases spanning the gap. In DNA form, the CDR3 reads TGTGCCAGCAGTTTAACAGGGTATGGCTACACCTTC. It yields the protein CASSLTGYGYTF.

The genes are TRBV7-8 and TRBJ1-1; 7 bases line up with TRBD1. V lost 6 bases to trimming and J lost 3 bases; unmatched junction nucleotides: 4. The CDR3 is 13 residues long. Looked up from germline, CDR1 is SGHVS and CDR2 is FQNEAQ. CDR3 protein: CASRSDRDTEAFF. The DNA for the CDR3 is TGTGCCAGCAGGTCTGACAGGGACACTGAAGCTTTCTTT.

This clone appeared once. The gene calls are TRBV7-2 and TRBJ1-2, with D unclear. The germline V gene encodes CDR1 SGHTA and CDR2 FQGNSA. Trimming left V 3 bases short and J 10 bases short, with 12 bases between. The CDR3 extends over 12 amino acids. The DNA for the CDR3 is TGTGCCAGCAGCTTTCCCGCGGGTTTCTACACCTTC. Its translation is CASSFPAGFYTF.

CDR3 coding DNA: TGCAGCGTTGAACAGGGAGGGGATGAAAAACTGTTTTTT. Residues: CSVEQGGDEKLFF. The chain carries TRBV29-1 and TRBJ1-4; D is perhaps TRBD1 (5 bases). Germline V gene lookup returns CDR1 SQVTM and CDR2 ANQGSEA. V lost 2 bases, J lost 6 bases, and 10 bases lay in between. This CDR3 contains 13 residues.

In this sample, this clone turned up once. The chain carries TRBV28 and TRBJ1-6, with TRBD1 as a possible D gene (6 bases). CDR1 and CDR2 from the germline V gene are MDHEN and SYDVKM. The CDR3 extends over 13 amino acids. The CDR3 protein is CVAGALGNSPLHF. CDR3 DNA: TGTGTCGCGGGGGCGCTCGGTAATTCACCCCTCCACTTT.

The chain links TRBV6-6 to TRBJ2-7; possibly TRBD2 for D (5 bases). The CDR3 is 15 amino acids. The V end was cut by 7 bases, the J end by 0 bases, with 16 bases between. CDR1 is MNHNY, CDR2 SVGAGI, per germline (reference sequence). This CDR3 is CASIFLTRASYEQYF. CDR3 nucleotides: TGTGCCAGCATCTTCCTAACTAGGGCCTCCTACGAGCAGTACTTC.

A remark on this clone: The junction departs from the called germline gene at one end, perhaps through a read error. This rearrangement joins TRBV2 to TRBJ2-4, with 7 bases identical to TRBD1. Germline V lookup: CDR1 SNHLY, CDR2 FYNNEI. The CDR3 totals 16 residues. This CDR3 reads CASSPDRPLAKNSQYF. The CDR3 DNA is TGTGCCAGCAGCCCGGACAGGCCGTTAGCCAAAAACAGTCAGTACTTC.

The chain links TRBV28 to TRBJ2-4; TRBD1 matches 9 bases. The CDR3 covers 15 residues. The ends lost 2 bases at V and 2 bases at J; junction bases unmatched: 1. The germline V gene has CDR1 MDHEN and CDR2 SYDVKM. The CDR3 DNA follows: TGTGCCAGCAGTTTAACAGGGGGCCCCAAAAACATTCAGTACTTC. Translation: CASSLTGGPKNIQYF.

The rearrangement links TRBV11-2 to TRBJ2-7; 10 bases are a match to TRBD1. The CDR3 runs to 15 residues. Germline values: CDR1 SGHAT, CDR2 FQNNGV. The V segment lost 2 bases and the J segment 2 bases; nucleotides outside the gene matches: 3. The CDR3 protein is CASSLPGTGAYEQYF. The CDR3 DNA reads TGTGCCAGCAGCTTACCCGGGACAGGGGCCTACGAGCAGTACTTC.

The V and J genes are TRBV19 and TRBJ1-1; 9 bases match TRBD1. This CDR3 has 13 amino acids. V shed 3 bases and J 13 bases; nucleotides not matched to a gene: 9. CDR1 is LNHDA and CDR2 is SQIVND in the germline V gene (reference sequence). The CDR3 is CASSILGTGQGFF. CDR3 in DNA: TGTGCCAGTAGTATTTTGGGGACAGGGCAAGGTTTCTTT.

The chain combines TRBV2 with TRBJ2-7, with 11 bases that match TRBD2. Per the germline V gene, CDR1 is SNHLY and CDR2 is FYNNEI. Trimming at V came to 5 bases and at J to 1 base, leaving 4 bases not matched to a gene. The CDR3 has 15 amino acids. CDR3 in amino acids: CASSPRTSGSYEQYF. CDR3 coding DNA: TGTGCCAGCAGTCCCCGGACTAGCGGGTCCTACGAGCAGTACTTC. Filled out from reference TRBV2 and TRBJ2-7, the complete variable domain reads EPEVTQTPSHQVTQMGQEVILRCVPISNHLYFYWYRQILGQKVEFLVSFYNNEISEKSEIFDDQFSVERPDGSNFTLKIRSTKLEDSAMYFCASSPRTSGSYEQYFGPGTRLTVT.

V and J are TRBV6-4 and TRBJ2-1; no definite D call. Per the germline V gene, CDR1 is MRHNA and CDR2 is SNTAGT. V was trimmed by 0 bases and J by 0 bases, leaving 12 bases between them. This CDR3 comprises 17 residues. CDR3 in DNA: TGTGCCAGCAGTGACTCATTCAAGCGAGGCTCCTACAATGAGCAGTTCTTC. Amino acid sequence: CASSDSFKRGSYNEQFF.

The chain employs TRBV27 and TRBJ1-2, with 11 positions matching TRBD1. The germline V gene encodes CDR1 MNHEY and CDR2 SMNVEV (reference sequence). With 5 bases clipped from V and 4 bases from J, the junction kept 9 bases outside the gene matches. CDR3 length: 16 residues. This CDR3 reads CASSNRDRGFIYGYTF. The CDR3 bases are TGTGCCAGCAGTAACCGGGACAGGGGGTTTATCTATGGCTACACCTTC.

The V gene is TRBV19, the J gene TRBJ1-3; the D is unclear. CDR3 length equals 15 residues. The germline CDR1 and CDR2 sequences are LNHDA and SQIVND (reference sequence). V lost 6 bases, J lost 0 bases, and 12 bases lay in between. The CDR3 bases are TGTGCCAGTAGAGGCACGAGGATCTCTGGAAACACCATATATTTT. It codes for CASRGTRISGNTIYF.